The rows below give T cell receptor beta chains drawn from one sample of a study of T-cell memory formation after mild COVID-19. A single record per CDR3 protein comes from TCRdb applying MiXCR to the 5' RACE reads. Here the sample spans about 290,000 distinct CDR3 sequences, approximately 15% being singletons. Sequencing was carried out using PBMCs or a T cell subset sorted from them (not recorded which). These TCRs come from a man younger than 35 who had mild COVID-19 (a few samples of this study predate the infection). Cell type and time point are not known. Both conserved end residues are part of each CDR3. A D gene is named only where the DNA matches it firmly. Clone size, where shown, is once, few, many, or a class for clones that have expanded.

J	size	D	length	V	DNA	CDR3
TRBJ2-7	NA	NA	14	TRBV11-3	TGTGCCAGCAGCGTCGGACCGATAACATACGAGCAGTACTTC	CASSVGPITYEQYF
TRBJ1-6	NA	TRBD1	14	TRBV5-1	TGCGCCAGCAGCGCACAGGGGGCTAATTCACCCCTCCACTTT	CASSAQGANSPLHF
TRBJ2-7	NA	NA	13	TRBV11-2	TGTGCCAGCAGCTTGAGCCAGGGTGATGAGCAGTACTTC	CASSLSQGDEQYF
TRBJ2-3	few	TRBD2	16	TRBV20-1	TGCAGTGCTAGTTGGCCTAGCGGGGGGTACACAGATACGCAGTATTTT	CSASWPSGGYTDTQYF
TRBJ1-2	many	NA	13	TRBV27	TGTGCCAGCAGTAGGGACGCTTCCTATGGCTACACCTTC	CASSRDASYGYTF
TRBJ1-1	few	NA	13	TRBV7-2	TGTGCCAGCAGCTTAGCGCTGAACACTGAAGCTTTCTTT	CASSLALNTEAFF
TRBJ2-7	NA	NA	14	TRBV27	TGTGCCAGCAGTCGTCGATCGATAGCCTACGAGCAGTACTTC	CASSRRSIAYEQYF
TRBJ1-2	few	NA	16	TRBV6-5	TGTGCCAGCAGTTTGTCCCGTCCGGGGGGTGAGGGTGGCTACACCTTC	CASSLSRPGGEGGYTF
TRBJ2-7	NA	TRBD2	18	TRBV12-3/TRBV12-4	TGTGCCAGCAGCTTAAGCGGGGGGTTCGGAGGTCTATACTACGAGCAGTACTTC	CASSLSGGFGGLYYEQYF
TRBJ1-4	NA	NA	14	TRBV20-1	TGCAGTGCTAGACATGGGAAAATGGGGGAAAAACTGTTTTTT	CSARHGKMGEKLFF
TRBJ1-5	NA	NA	13	TRBV6-2/TRBV6-3	TGTGCCAGCAGCGGGTCCTTCAATCAGCCCCAGCATTTT	CASSGSFNQPQHF
TRBJ2-1	NA	NA	12	TRBV7-9	TGTGCCAGCAGCCCAGAGGTCGGGACGGACTTCTTC	CASSPEVGTDFF
TRBJ1-5	NA	NA	15	TRBV5-5	TGTGCCAGCAGCTCGCTGGGCGGTCCGAGTCAGCCCCAGCATTTT	CASSSLGGPSQPQHF
TRBJ2-7	few	TRBD1	14	TRBV7-2	TGTGCCAGCAGCGCCAGACAGGGATTCAGCGAGCAGTACTTC	CASSARQGFSEQYF
TRBJ2-3	few	NA	17	TRBV6-5	TGTGCCAGCAGTCCCGGTGTAGGCGGCGCTAGCACAGATACGCAGTATTTT	CASSPGVGGASTDTQYF